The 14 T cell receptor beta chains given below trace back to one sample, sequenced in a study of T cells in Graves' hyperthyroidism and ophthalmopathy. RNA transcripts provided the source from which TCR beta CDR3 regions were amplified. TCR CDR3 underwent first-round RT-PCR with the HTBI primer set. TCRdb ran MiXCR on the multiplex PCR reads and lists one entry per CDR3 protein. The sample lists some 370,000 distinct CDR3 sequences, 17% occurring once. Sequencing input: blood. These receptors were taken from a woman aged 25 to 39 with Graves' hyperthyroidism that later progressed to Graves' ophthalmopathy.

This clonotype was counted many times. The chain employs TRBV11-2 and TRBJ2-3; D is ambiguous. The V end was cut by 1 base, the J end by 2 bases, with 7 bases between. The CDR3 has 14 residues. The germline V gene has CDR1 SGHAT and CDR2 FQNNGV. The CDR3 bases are TGTGCCAGCAGCTTAGTGACCCACACAGATACGCAGTATTTT. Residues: CASSLVTHTDTQYF.

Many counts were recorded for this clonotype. For the CDR3, the DNA is TGTGCCAGCAGTGACCCTTTACACAGGTTGAGCTCCTACAATGAGCAGTTCTTC. Translation: CASSDPLHRLSSYNEQFF. The J gene is TRBJ2-1, the V gene TRBV6-1; D perhaps matches TRBD1 (5 bases). V shed 3 bases and J shed 0 bases, with 18 bases lying between them. In germline, CDR1 is MNHNS, CDR2 SASEGT. This CDR3 region has 18 residues.

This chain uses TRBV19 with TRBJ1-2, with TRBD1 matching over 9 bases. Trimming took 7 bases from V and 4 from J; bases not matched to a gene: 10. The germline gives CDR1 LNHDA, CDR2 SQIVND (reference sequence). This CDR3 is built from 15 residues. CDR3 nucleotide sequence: TGTGCCAGTACCCCCCTGGGACAGGGTGGCTATGGCTACACCTTC. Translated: CASTPLGQGGYGYTF.

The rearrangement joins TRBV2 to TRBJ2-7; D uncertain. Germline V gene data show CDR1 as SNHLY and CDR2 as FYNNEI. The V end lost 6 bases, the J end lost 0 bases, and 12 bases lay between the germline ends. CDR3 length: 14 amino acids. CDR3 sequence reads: CASREQLLSYEQYF. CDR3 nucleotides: TGTGCCAGCAGGGAGCAGCTACTCTCCTACGAGCAGTACTTC.

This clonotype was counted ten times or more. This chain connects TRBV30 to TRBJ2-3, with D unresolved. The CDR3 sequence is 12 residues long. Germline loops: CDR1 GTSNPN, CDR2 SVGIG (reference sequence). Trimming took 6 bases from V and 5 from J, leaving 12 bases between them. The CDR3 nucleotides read TGTGCCTGCACGACCGGAGTAGATACGCAGTATTTT. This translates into CACTTGVDTQYF.

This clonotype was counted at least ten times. The CDR3: CASSVTGGYGDEKLFF. CDR3 in DNA: TGCGCCAGCAGCGTTACAGGGGGCTATGGGGATGAAAAACTGTTTTTT. The chain uses TRBV5-1 and TRBJ1-4; TRBD1 matches at 9 bases. The CDR3 covers 16 residues. V was pared by 4 bases and J by 6 bases, with 10 bases of the junction left unmatched. Germline V gene sequence: CDR1 SGHRS, CDR2 YFSETQ.

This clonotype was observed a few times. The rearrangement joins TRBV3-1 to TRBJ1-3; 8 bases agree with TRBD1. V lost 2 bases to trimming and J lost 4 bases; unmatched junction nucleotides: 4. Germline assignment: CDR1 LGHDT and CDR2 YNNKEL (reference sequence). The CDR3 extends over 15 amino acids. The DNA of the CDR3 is TGTGCCAGCAGCCAACGGACAGGGTTAGGAAACACCATATATTTT. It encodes CASSQRTGLGNTIYF.

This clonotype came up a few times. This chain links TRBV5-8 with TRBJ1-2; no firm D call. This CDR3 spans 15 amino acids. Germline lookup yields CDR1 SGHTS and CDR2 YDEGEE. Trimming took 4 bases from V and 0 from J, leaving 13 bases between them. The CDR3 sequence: CASSEEDGANYGYTF. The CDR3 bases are TGTGCCAGCAGCGAAGAGGACGGAGCTAACTATGGCTACACCTTC.

The CDR3 protein is CATRQGREGHEQYF. The CDR3 DNA reads TGTGCCACCAGACAGGGACGTGAGGGTCACGAGCAGTACTTC. The rearrangement links TRBV15 to TRBJ2-7, with a possible D match to TRBD1 (6 bases). Trimming shortened V by 6 bases and J by 5 bases, and 17 bases separated the two germline ends. The length of the CDR3 is 14 residues. Looked up from germline, CDR1 is LNHNV and CDR2 is YYDKDF (reference sequence).

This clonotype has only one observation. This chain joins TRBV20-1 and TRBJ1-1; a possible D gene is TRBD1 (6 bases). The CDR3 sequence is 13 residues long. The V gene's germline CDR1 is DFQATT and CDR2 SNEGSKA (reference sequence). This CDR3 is CRGGAEGRTEAFF. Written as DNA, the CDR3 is TGCAGGGGGGGGGCGGAGGGTCGGACTGAAGCTTTCTTT.

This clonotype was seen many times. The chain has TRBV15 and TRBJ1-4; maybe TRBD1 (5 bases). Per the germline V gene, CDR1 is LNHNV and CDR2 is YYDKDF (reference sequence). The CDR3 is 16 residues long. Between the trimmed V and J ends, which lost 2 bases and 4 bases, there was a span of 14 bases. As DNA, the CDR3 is TGTGCCACCAGCAGACCTGGCGACAGTTATAATGAAAAACTGTTTTTT. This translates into CATSRPGDSYNEKLFF. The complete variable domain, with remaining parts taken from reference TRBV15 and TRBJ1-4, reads DAMVIQNPRYQVTQFGKPVTLSCSQTLNHNVMYWYQQKSSQAPKLLFHYYDKDFNNEADTPDNFQSRRPNTSFCFLDIRSPGLGDTAMYLCATSRPGDSYNEKLFFGSGTQLSVL.

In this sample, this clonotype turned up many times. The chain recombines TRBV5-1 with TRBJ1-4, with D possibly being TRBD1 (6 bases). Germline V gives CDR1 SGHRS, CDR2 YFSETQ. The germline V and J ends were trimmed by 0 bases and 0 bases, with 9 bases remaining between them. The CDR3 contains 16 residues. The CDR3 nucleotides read TGCGCCAGCAGCTTGGAGGGGGAAGCAACTAATGAAAAACTGTTTTTT. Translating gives CASSLEGEATNEKLFF.

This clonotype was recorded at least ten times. The chain's CDR3 is CASSEFGGGPEQYF. In nucleotides, the CDR3 is TGTGCCAGCAGTGAATTTGGGGGAGGGCCCGAGCAGTACTTC. This chain connects TRBV2 to TRBJ2-7, with 7 bases lining up with TRBD2. The CDR3 has 14 residues. V lost 2 bases to trimming and J lost 6 bases; unmatched junction nucleotides: 7. The germline gives CDR1 SNHLY, CDR2 FYNNEI.

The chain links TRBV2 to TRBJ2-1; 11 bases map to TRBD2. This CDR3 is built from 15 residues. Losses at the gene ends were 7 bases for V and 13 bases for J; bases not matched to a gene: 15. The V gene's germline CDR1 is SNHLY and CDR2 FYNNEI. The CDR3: CASKAGLAVNTEQFF. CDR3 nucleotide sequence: TGTGCCAGCAAAGCGGGACTAGCGGTAAATACCGAACAGTTCTTC.